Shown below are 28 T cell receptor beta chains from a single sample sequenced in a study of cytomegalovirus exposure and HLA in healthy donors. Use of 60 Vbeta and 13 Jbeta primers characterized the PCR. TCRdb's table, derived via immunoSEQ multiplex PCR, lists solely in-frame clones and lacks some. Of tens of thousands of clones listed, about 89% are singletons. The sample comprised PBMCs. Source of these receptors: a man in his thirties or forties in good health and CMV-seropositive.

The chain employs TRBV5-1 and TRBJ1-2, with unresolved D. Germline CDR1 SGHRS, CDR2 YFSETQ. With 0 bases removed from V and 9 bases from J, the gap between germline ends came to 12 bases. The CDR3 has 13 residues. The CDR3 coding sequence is TGCGCCAGCAGCTTGGGGAACGGAGGAAGCTACACCTTC. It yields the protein CASSLGNGGSYTF.

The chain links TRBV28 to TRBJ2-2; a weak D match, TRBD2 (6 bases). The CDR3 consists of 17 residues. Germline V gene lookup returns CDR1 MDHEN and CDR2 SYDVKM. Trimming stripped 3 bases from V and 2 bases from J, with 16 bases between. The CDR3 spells CASSFPPGRENTGELFF. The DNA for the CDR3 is TGTGCCAGCAGTTTCCCTCCCGGGCGGGAAAACACCGGGGAGCTGTTTTTT. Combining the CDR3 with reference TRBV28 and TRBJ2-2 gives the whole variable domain DVKVTQSSRYLVKRTGEKVFLECVQDMDHENMFWYRQDPGLGLRLIYFSYDVKMKEKGDIPEGYSVSREKKERFSLILESASTNQTSMYLCASSFPPGRENTGELFFGEGSRLTVL.

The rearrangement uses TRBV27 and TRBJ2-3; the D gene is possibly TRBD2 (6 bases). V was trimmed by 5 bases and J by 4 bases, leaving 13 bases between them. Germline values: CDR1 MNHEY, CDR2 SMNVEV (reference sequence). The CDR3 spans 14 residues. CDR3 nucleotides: TGTGCCAGCAGTCCCCTAGCGTCGTCAGATACGCAGTATTTT. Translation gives CASSPLASSDTQYF.

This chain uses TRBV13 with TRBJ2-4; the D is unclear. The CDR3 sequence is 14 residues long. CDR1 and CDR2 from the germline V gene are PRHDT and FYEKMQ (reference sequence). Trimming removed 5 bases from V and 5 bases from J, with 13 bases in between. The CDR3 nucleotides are TGTGCCAGCAGCGCATGGTCAACGGAAAACATTCAGTACTTC. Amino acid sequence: CASSAWSTENIQYF. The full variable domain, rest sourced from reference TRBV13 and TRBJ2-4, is AAGVIQSPRHLIKEKRETATLKCYPIPRHDTVYWYQQGPGQDPQFLISFYEKMQSDKGSIPDRFSAQQFSDYHSELNMSSLELGDSALYFCASSAWSTENIQYFGAGTRLSVL.

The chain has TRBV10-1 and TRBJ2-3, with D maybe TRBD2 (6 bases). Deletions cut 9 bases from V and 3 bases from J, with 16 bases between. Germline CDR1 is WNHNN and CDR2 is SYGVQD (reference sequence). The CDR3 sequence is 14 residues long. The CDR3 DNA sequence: TGCGCCAGGCGAGGGCCCGCGGGGACAGATACGCAGTATTTT. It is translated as CARRGPAGTDTQYF.

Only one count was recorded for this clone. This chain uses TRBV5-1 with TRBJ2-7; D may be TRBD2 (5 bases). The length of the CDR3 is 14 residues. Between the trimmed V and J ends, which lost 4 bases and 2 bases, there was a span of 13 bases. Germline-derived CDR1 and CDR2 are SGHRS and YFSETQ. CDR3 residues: CASSGSGPTYEQYF. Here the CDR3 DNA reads TGCGCCAGCAGCGGGAGCGGTCCCACCTACGAGCAGTACTTC.

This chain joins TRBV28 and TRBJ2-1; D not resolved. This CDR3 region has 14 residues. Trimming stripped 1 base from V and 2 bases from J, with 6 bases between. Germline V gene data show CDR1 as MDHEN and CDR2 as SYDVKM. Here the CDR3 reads CASSLYTPYNEQFF. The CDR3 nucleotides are TGTGCCAGCAGTTTATACACCCCCTACAATGAGCAGTTCTTC.

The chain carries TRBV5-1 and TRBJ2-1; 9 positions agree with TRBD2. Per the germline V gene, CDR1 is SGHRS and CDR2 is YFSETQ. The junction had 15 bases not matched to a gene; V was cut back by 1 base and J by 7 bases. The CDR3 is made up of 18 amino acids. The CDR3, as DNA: TGCGCCAGCAGCTTGAGGCCCCTAAGGGGACTAGCTTTAAATGAGCAGTTCTTC. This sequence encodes CASSLRPLRGLALNEQFF.

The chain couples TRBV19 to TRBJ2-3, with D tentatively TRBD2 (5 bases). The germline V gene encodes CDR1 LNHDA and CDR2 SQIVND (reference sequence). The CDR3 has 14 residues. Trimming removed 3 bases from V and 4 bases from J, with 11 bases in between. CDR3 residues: CASSIYPGADTQYF. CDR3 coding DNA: TGTGCCAGTAGTATCTACCCCGGGGCAGATACGCAGTATTTT.

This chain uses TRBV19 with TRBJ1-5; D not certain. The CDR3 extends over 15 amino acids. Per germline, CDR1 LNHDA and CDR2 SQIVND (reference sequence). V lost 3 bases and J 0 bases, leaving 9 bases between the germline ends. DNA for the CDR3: TGTGCCAGTAGTATGGTGGAGAATAGCAATCAGCCCCAGCATTTT. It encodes CASSMVENSNQPQHF.

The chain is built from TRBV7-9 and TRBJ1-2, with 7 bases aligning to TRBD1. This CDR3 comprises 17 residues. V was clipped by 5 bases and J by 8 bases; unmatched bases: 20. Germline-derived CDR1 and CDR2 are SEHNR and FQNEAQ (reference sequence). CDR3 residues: CASSPPGTEGLSLGYTF. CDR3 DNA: TGTGCCAGCAGCCCCCCCGGGACAGAAGGGCTGTCTTTGGGCTACACCTTC.

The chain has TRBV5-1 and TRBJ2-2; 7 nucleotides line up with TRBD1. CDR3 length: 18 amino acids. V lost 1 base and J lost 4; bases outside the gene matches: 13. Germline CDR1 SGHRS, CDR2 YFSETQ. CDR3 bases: TGCGCCAGCAGCTTGATTTGGGACAGTTTTGTCCCCACCGGGGAGCTGTTTTTT. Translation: CASSLIWDSFVPTGELFF.

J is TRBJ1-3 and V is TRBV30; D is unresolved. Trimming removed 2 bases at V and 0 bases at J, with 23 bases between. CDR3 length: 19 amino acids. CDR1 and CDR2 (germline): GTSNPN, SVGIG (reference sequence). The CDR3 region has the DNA TGTGCCTGGAGTCATGGTTCTGACTCCGGGATGAGCTCTGGAAACACCATATATTTT. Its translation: CAWSHGSDSGMSSGNTIYF.

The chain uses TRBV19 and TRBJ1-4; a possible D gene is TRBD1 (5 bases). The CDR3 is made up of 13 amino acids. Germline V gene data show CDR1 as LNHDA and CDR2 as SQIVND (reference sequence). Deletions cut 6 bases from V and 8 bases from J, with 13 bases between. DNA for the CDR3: TGTGCCAGTAGAGGGCAGGGAGGCGAAAAACTGTTTTTT. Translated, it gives CASRGQGGEKLFF. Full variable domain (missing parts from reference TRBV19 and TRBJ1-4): DGGITQSPKYLFRKEGQNVTLSCEQNLNHDAMYWYRQDPGQGLRLIYYSQIVNDFQKGDIAEGYSVSREKKESFPLTVTSAQKNPTAFYLCASRGQGGEKLFFGSGTQLSVL.

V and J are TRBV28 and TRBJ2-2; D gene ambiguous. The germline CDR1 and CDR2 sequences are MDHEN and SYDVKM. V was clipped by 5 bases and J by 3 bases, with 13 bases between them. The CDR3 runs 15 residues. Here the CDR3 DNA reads TGTGCCAGCAGTCCCGGTGGGCAGTACACCGGGGAGCTGTTTTTT. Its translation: CASSPGGQYTGELFF.

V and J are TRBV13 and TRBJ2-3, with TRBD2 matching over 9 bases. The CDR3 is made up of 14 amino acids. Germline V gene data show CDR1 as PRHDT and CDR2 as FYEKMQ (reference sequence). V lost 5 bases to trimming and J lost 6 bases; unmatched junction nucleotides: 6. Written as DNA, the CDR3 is TGTGCCAGCAGCGTTAGCGGGAGTATGGATACGCAGTATTTT. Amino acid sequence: CASSVSGSMDTQYF.

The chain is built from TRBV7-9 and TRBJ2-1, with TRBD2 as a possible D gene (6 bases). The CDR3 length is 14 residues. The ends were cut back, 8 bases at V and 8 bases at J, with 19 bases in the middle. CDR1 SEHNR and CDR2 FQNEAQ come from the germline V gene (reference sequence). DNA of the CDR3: TGTGCCAGCGGCCCGTGGGGAGGAGGGGATGAGCAGTTCTTC. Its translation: CASGPWGGGDEQFF.

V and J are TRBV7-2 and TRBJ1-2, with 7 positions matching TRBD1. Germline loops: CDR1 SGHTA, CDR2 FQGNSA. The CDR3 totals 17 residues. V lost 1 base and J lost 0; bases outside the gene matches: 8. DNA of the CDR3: TGTGCCAGCAGCTTAGGGACAGGAGGACGTTCTAACTATGGCTACACCTTC. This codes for CASSLGTGGRSNYGYTF.

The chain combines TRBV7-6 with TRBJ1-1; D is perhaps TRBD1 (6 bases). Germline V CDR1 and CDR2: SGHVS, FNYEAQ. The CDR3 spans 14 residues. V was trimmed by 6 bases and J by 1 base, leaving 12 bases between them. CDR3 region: CASSFRDKNTEAFF. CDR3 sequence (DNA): TGTGCCAGCAGTTTCCGGGACAAGAACACTGAAGCTTTCTTT.

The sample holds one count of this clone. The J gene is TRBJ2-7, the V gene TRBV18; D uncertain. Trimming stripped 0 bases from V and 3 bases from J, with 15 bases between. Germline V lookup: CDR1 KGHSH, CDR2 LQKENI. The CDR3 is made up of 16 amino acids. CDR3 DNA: TGTGCCAGCTCACCACCACCCCCGAGACTCTACTACGAGCAGTACTTC. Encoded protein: CASSPPPPRLYYEQYF. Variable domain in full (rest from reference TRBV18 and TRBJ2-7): NAGVMQNPRHLVRRRGQEARLRCSPMKGHSHVYWYRQLPEEGLKFMVYLQKENIIDESGMPKERFSAEFPKEGPSILRIQQVVRGDSAAYFCASSPPPPRLYYEQYFGPGTRLTVT.

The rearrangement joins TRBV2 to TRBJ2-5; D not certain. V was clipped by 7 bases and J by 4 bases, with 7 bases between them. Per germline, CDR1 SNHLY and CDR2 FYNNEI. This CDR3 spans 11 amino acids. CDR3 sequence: CASKERETQYF. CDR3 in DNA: TGTGCCAGCAAGGAGCGAGAGACCCAGTACTTC.

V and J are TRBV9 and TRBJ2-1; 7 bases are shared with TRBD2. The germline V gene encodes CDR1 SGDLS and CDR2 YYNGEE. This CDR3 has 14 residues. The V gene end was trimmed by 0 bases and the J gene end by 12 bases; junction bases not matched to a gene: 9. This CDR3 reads CASSVEGRGYMQFF. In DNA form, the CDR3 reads TGTGCCAGCAGCGTAGAAGGGAGGGGTTACATGCAGTTCTTC.

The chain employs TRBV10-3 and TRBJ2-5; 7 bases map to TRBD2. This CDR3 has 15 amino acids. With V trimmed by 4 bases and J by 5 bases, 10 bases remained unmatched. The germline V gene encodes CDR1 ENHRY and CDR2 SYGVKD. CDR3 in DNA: TGTGCCATCAGTGGGTCAAGCGGGATCACGGAGACCCAGTACTTC. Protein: CAISGSSGITETQYF.

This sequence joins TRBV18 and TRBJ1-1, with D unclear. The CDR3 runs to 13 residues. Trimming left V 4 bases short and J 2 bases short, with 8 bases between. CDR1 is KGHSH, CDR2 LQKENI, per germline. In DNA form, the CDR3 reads TGTGCCAGCTCACAAAGCCATAACACTGAAGCTTTCTTT. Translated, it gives CASSQSHNTEAFF.

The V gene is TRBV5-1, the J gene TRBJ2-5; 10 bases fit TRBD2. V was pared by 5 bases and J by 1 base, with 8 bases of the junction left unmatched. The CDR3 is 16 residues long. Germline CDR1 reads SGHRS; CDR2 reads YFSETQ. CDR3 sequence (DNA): TGCGCCAGCAGTTCCTCCTTAGCGGGAGGCCAAGAGACCCAGTACTTC. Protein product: CASSSSLAGGQETQYF.

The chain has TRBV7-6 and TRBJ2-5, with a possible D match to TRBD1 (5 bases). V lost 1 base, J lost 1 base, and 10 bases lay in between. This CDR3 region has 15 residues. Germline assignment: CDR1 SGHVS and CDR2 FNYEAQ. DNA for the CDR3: TGTGCCAGCAGCTTAGGTTTGACAGTCCAAGAGACCCAGTACTTC. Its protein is CASSLGLTVQETQYF.

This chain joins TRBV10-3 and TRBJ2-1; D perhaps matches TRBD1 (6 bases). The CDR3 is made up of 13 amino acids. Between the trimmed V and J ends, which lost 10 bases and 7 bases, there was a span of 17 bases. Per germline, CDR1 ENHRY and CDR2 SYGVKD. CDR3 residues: CATQDAGANEQFF. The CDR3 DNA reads TGTGCCACGCAGGATGCAGGGGCGAATGAGCAGTTCTTC.

CDR3 DNA sequence: TGTGCCAGCAGTATGCCCGGGGGACTAGCGGGAGATAAAGAGCAGTTCTTC. Its translation is CASSMPGGLAGDKEQFF. J is TRBJ2-1 and V is TRBV28; 14 nucleotides match TRBD2. The V and J ends lost 5 bases and 10 bases, in that order; junction bases with no gene match: 13. The CDR3 length is 17 residues. CDR1 is MDHEN and CDR2 is SYDVKM in the germline V gene.